This is a list of T cell receptor beta chains from one sample in a study of somatic mutations in cytotoxic T cells in rheumatoid arthritis. Sequencing was performed with immunoSEQ multiplex PCR; in TCRdb, only in-frame clones are kept and a portion is missing. The sample carries 25,000 to 30,000 clones, around 84% recorded once. Specimen: CD8+ T cells sorted from blood. The receptors derive from an adult with rheumatoid arthritis. Each CDR3 is given with its conserved first and last residue. The order of the fields is J gene, V gene, clone size, CDR3 protein. Only some rows state a clone size, as once, few, many or a class for expanded clones.

TRBJ2-2,TRBV9,NA,CASSGRRDGDTGELFF
TRBJ2-1,TRBV19,NA,CASSVGTEEQFF
TRBJ1-3,TRBV21-1,NA,CASSKRFRTASSGNTIYF
TRBJ2-2,TRBV15,NA,CATSVSTDLGELFF
TRBJ2-7,TRBV7-6,NA,CASSLYEGDLEQYF
TRBJ2-1,TRBV5-5,NA,CASSFRTGEQFF
TRBJ2-7,TRBV4-3,NA,CASSQVRSTYEQYF
TRBJ1-1,TRBV19,NA,CASSIPQLGLRTEAFF
TRBJ2-5,TRBV27,NA,CASSTARVGSETQYF
TRBJ1-2,TRBV5-4,NA,CASRPLVAGDYGYTF
TRBJ2-7,TRBV27,NA,CASSSGSTYEQYF
TRBJ2-1,TRBV9,NA,CASSASEEGGASLDEQFF
TRBJ2-7,TRBV27,NA,CASSLLARDYEQYF
TRBJ1-5,TRBV19,NA,CASSTGAYSNQPQHF
TRBJ1-1,TRBV30,NA,CAWGGQTNTEAFF
TRBJ2-6,TRBV7-9,NA,CASSSFGANVLTF
TRBJ2-3,TRBV13,NA,CASSLWTSSTTDTQYF
TRBJ2-3,TRBV7-9,once,CASSTDSDTQYF
TRBJ1-3,TRBV6-6,NA,CASSYQTGGNTIYF
TRBJ2-7,TRBV14,once,CASSHLQGAYEQYF
TRBJ1-1,TRBV2,NA,CASFLGRGNTEAFF
TRBJ2-7,TRBV6-5,NA,CASSSTGGTYEQYF
TRBJ2-5,TRBV10-3,NA,CAISEGRSMAQETQYF
TRBJ1-2,TRBV30,once,CAWSQQGSHGYTF
TRBJ2-7,TRBV29-1,once,CSVDMGLSYEQYF
TRBJ2-1,TRBV7-9,NA,CASSPQGTYNEQFF
TRBJ2-7,TRBV6-6,NA,CASSHGGLYEQYF
TRBJ2-2,TRBV7-6,NA,CASSSGLATGELFF
TRBJ2-7,TRBV6-1,NA,CASSEARSYYEQYF
TRBJ1-4,TRBV7-9,few,CASSSRWGNEKLFF
TRBJ2-2,TRBV4-1,NA,CASSQRGRDRENTGELFF
TRBJ2-1,TRBV9,NA,CASSKEGAGLGEQFF
TRBJ2-1,TRBV4-2,NA,CASSPILDFSYNEQFF
TRBJ1-2,TRBV5-5,NA,CASSLPQFYGYTF
TRBJ1-6,TRBV6-6,NA,CASRTGVGSYNSPLHF
TRBJ1-2,TRBV7-6,once,CASSLFSGEGYTF
TRBJ1-3,TRBV7-6,NA,CASSSRGQLLSASGNTIYF
TRBJ2-5,TRBV11-2,NA,CASSLGETQYF
TRBJ2-7,TRBV11-1,NA,CASSAGRIYEQYF
TRBJ2-3,TRBV5-4,NA,CASSLRAALYTDTQYF
TRBJ2-6,TRBV2,NA,CASSEQTPSSGANVLTF
TRBJ1-4,TRBV5-1,NA,CASSLTGQNEKLFF
TRBJ2-7,TRBV7-9,NA,CASSLVPGAYEQYF
TRBJ1-2,TRBV7-9,NA,CASSLSSGPNYGYTF
TRBJ2-7,TRBV29-1,NA,CSVEQGEGYEQYF
TRBJ2-7,TRBV5-1,NA,CASSLDSNPASYEQYF
TRBJ2-7,TRBV11-2,NA,CASSRGTRTYEQYF
TRBJ1-5,TRBV7-2,NA,CASSLYRGGNQPQHF
TRBJ2-1,TRBV6-6,NA,CASSPELGGANNEQFF
TRBJ1-2,TRBV7-3,NA,CASSSSSTGGYTF
TRBJ2-7,TRBV6-5,NA,CASSYSPRTYEQYF
TRBJ2-3,TRBV10-1,NA,CASSESIRGLDTQYF
TRBJ2-7,TRBV20-1,NA,CSHGDYYEQYF
TRBJ2-2,TRBV4-3,NA,CASSQDWGGHTGELFF
TRBJ2-1,TRBV9,NA,CASSAYRDEQFF